This T cell receptor (beta chain) originates from a study of blood T cell repertoires in COVID-19. Study summary: Sources were T cells, B-cell-depleted T cells, or PBMCs; the material itself was cDNA or gDNA.

Per the study methods: Using reference gene primer amplification, nucleated cell counts were estimated. Here immunoSEQ multiplex PCR was the method, and the copy in TCRdb shows in-frame clones only, minus some. The DNA gave D and trimming, while V, J and clone size come from that table. The table shows about 310,000 clones, with roughly 86% occurring only once. Sample: peripheral blood. This TCR was recovered from a woman aged 45-65 years who had recovered from COVID-19.

Written as DNA, the CDR3 is TGTGCCAGCAGCCAATTACAGGGGGCATCCTACGAGCAGTACTTC. This gives the protein CASSQLQGASYEQYF. The chain recombines TRBV5-4 with TRBJ2-7; 9 nucleotides agree with TRBD1. Losses at the gene ends were 4 bases for V and 1 base for J; bases not matched to a gene: 6. This CDR3 spans 15 amino acids. Germline CDR1 reads SGHNT; CDR2 reads YYREEE (reference sequence).